One TCR beta chain is described in this entry. This record belongs to a study of human T cells and chemical hapten exposure. TCRdb analysed the RACE reads with MiXCR anew, one entry per CDR3 protein. The sample contains some 120,000 distinct CDR3 sequences, roughly 9.5% of which appear only once. Time point defined: healthy volunteer bleed at 2 weeks. RNA extraction used unfractionated whole blood as the source of total RNA. Trimming at V came to 2 bases and at J to 5 bases, leaving 8 bases not matched to a gene. In germline, CDR1 is MNHNY, CDR2 SVGAGI (reference sequence). This CDR3 has 16 amino acids.

This chain joins TRBV6-6 and TRBJ1-5, with 8 nucleotides matching TRBD1. The material sequenced was whole blood. The receptor's source is a male donor in good health. Some clones in this sample may be carry-over from other donors' samples. The CDR3 DNA sequence: TGTGCCAGCAGTTACCCCAATGGACAGGGCGATCAGCCCCAGCATTTT. Translating gives CASSYPNGQGDQPQHF.